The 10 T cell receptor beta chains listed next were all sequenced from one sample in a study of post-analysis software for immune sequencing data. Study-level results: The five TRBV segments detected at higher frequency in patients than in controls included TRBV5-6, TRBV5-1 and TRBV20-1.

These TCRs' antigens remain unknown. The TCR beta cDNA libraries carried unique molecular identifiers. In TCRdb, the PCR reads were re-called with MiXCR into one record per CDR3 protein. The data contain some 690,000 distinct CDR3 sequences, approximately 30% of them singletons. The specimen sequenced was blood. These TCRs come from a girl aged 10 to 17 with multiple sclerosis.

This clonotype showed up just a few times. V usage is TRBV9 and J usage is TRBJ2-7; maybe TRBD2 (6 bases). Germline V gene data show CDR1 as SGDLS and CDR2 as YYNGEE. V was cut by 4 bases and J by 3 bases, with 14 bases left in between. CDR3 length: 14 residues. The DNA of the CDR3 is TGTGCCAGCAGCCTCCGGGCGGGGAACTACGAGCAGTACTTC. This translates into CASSLRAGNYEQYF.

CDR3 coding DNA: TGTGCCAGCAGTGACGAATCTAATGAAAAACTGTTTTTT. This sequence encodes CASSDESNEKLFF. The chain is built from TRBV6-4 and TRBJ1-4; D call uncertain. The V gene's germline CDR1 is MRHNA and CDR2 SNTAGT. Trimming took off 2 bases at V and 3 bases at J, with 4 bases between the two ends. This CDR3 spans 13 amino acids.

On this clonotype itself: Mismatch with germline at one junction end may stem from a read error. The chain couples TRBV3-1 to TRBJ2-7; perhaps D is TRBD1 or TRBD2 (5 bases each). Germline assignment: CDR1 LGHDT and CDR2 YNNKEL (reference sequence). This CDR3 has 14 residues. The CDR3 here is CASSQGPFSYGQYF. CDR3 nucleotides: TGTGCCAGCAGCCAGGGACCCTTCTCCTACGGGCAGTACTTC.

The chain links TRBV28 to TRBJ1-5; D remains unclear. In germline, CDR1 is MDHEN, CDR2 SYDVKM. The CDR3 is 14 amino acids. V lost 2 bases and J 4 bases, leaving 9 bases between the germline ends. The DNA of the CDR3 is TGTGCCAGCAGTTTACACCTGGGGAATCAGCCCCAGCATTTT. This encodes CASSLHLGNQPQHF.

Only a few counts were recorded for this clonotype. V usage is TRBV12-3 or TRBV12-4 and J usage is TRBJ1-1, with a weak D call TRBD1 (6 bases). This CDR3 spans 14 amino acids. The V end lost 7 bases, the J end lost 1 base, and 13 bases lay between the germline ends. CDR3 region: CASKLTGPNTEAFF. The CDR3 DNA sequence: TGTGCCAGCAAATTAACAGGGCCGAACACTGAAGCTTTCTTT.

The CDR3 loop reads CAISESRDVERPFF. Written as DNA, the CDR3 is TGTGCCATCAGCGAATCCCGGGACGTCGAACGGCCTTTCTTT. J is TRBJ1-1 and V is TRBV10-3, with D perhaps TRBD1 (5 bases). The CDR3 runs to 14 residues. Deletions cut 6 bases from V and 12 bases from J, with 23 bases between. Germline V gives CDR1 ENHRY, CDR2 SYGVKD.

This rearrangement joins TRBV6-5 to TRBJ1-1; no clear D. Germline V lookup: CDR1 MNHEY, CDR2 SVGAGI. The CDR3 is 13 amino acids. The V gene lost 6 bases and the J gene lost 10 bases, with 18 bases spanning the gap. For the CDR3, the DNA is TGTGCCAGCAGCATAATCTCCGGGAATGGAGCTTTCTTT. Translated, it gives CASSIISGNGAFF.

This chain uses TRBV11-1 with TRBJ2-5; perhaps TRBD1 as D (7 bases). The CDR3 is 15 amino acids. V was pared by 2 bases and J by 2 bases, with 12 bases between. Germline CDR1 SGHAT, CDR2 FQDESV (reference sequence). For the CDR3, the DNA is TGTGCCAGCAGCTTATTGGGGGGACAGCAAGAGACCCAGTACTTC. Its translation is CASSLLGGQQETQYF.

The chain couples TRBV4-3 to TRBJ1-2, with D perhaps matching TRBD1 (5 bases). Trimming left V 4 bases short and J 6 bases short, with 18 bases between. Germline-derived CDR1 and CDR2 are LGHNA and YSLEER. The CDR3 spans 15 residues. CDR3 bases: TGCGCCAGCAGCCCCTACTTACGGGGGTTCGATGGCTACACCTTC. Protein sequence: CASSPYLRGFDGYTF.

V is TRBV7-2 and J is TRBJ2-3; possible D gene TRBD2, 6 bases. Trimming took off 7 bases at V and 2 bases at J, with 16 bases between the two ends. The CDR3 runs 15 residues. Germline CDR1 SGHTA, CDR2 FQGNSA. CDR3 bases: TGTGCCAGCAAGCTTCAGGGAGGAGTCACAGATACGCAGTATTTT. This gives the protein CASKLQGGVTDTQYF.